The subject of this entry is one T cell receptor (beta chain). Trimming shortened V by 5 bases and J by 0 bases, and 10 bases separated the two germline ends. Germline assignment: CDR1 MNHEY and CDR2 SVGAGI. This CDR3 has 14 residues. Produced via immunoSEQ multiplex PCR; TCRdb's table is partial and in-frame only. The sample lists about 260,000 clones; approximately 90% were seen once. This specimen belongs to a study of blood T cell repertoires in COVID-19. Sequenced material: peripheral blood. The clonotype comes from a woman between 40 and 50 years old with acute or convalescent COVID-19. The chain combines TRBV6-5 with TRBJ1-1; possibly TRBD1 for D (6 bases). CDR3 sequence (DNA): TGTGCCAGCAGTCTTACAGGGTTGAACACTGAAGCTTTCTTT. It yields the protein CASSLTGLNTEAFF.